The 30 T cell receptor beta chains listed next were all sequenced from one sample in a study of control samples from healthy donors and cancer patients. This table comes from immunoSEQ multiplex PCR, and its TCRdb copy is limited to in-frame clones, with some not included. In the table there are around 68,000 clones, 65% to 85% of which are singletons. Sequencing was performed on blood. The receptors were gathered from a man aged 55 to 70 in good health.

V usage is TRBV18 and J usage is TRBJ2-1, with unresolved D. The germline V gene encodes CDR1 KGHSH and CDR2 LQKENI. Trimming shortened V by 4 bases and J by 11 bases, and 15 bases separated the two germline ends. CDR3 length equals 13 residues. The chain's CDR3 is CASSRGAGSKQFF. As DNA, the CDR3 is TGTGCCAGCTCACGAGGAGCTGGTTCGAAGCAGTTCTTC.

The chain carries TRBV5-8 and TRBJ1-1; D call uncertain. CDR3 length: 13 amino acids. Germline CDR1 SGHTS, CDR2 YDEGEE. Trimming left V 2 bases short and J 0 bases short, with 5 bases between. This CDR3 reads CASSFEMNTEAFF. For the CDR3, the DNA is TGTGCCAGCAGCTTTGAGATGAACACTGAAGCTTTCTTT.

The chain uses TRBV5-1 and TRBJ1-2, with 7 bases fitting TRBD1. V shed 7 bases and J 2 bases; nucleotides not matched to a gene: 8. The germline gives CDR1 SGHRS, CDR2 YFSETQ. The CDR3 extends over 14 amino acids. The CDR3 DNA reads as TGCGCCAGCGGGCCACAGGGGATGAACTATGGCTACACCTTC. As protein: CASGPQGMNYGYTF.

V is TRBV25-1 and J is TRBJ2-3, with no clear D. The CDR3 consists of 15 residues. V dropped 4 bases and J dropped 0 bases, with 11 bases sitting between them. CDR1 and CDR2 from the germline V gene are MGHDK and SYGVNS. The CDR3 sequence: CASSGFPDSTDTQYF. CDR3 sequence (DNA): TGTGCCAGCAGTGGATTCCCGGACAGCACAGATACGCAGTATTTT.

The V and J genes are TRBV6-5 and TRBJ1-2; perhaps TRBD1 as D (5 bases). The CDR3 loop spans 14 amino acids. V lost 6 bases and J 1 base, leaving 12 bases between the germline ends. The germline V gene encodes CDR1 MNHEY and CDR2 SVGAGI. The CDR3 spells CASRGTGDNYGYTF. CDR3 sequence (DNA): TGTGCCAGCAGGGGGACCGGGGATAACTATGGCTACACCTTC.

This chain joins TRBV7-6 and TRBJ2-1, with 13 bases aligning to TRBD2. This CDR3 contains 18 residues. Trimming removed 2 bases from V and 0 bases from J; junction bases left unmatched: 4. Germline CDR1 is SGHVS and CDR2 is FNYEAQ. The CDR3 nucleotides read TGTGCCAGCAGCTTAACTAGCGGGAGGGCCCTCTCCTACAATGAGCAGTTCTTC. It yields the protein CASSLTSGRALSYNEQFF.

The J gene is TRBJ2-3, the V gene TRBV4-1; tentatively, D is TRBD2 (6 bases). Looked up from germline, CDR1 is MGHRA and CDR2 is YSYEKL. V lost 4 bases and J 0 bases, leaving 14 bases between the germline ends. This CDR3 has 16 amino acids. The CDR3 spells CASSRGGGMSTDTQYF. The CDR3 region has the DNA TGCGCCAGCAGCCGAGGAGGCGGGATGAGCACAGATACGCAGTATTTT.

The rearrangement joins TRBV13 to TRBJ2-4; 7 bases align to TRBD1. The CDR3 sequence is 16 residues long. J gave up 6 bases and V 0 bases, and 8 bases lay outside the gene matches. Germline-derived CDR1 and CDR2 are PRHDT and FYEKMQ (reference sequence). DNA of the CDR3: TGTGCCAGCAGCTTAGGATCACAGGGGTCGAGAAACATTCAGTACTTC. Its protein product is CASSLGSQGSRNIQYF.

The chain links TRBV6-2 or TRBV6-3 to TRBJ2-1; TRBD2 aligns across 7 bases. This CDR3 has 17 amino acids. J was trimmed by 0 bases and V by 0 bases; bases with no gene match: 5. Per the germline V gene, CDR1 is MNHEY and CDR2 is SVGEGT. CDR3 nucleotide sequence: TGTGCCAGCAGTTACTCGACTAGCAGGATCTCCTACAATGAGCAGTTCTTC. This encodes CASSYSTSRISYNEQFF.

This chain joins TRBV28 and TRBJ2-7; 8 positions agree with TRBD1. Trimming cost V 2 bases and J 3 bases; bases outside gene matches: 3. This CDR3 spans 14 amino acids. Germline CDR1 MDHEN, CDR2 SYDVKM. The CDR3 loop reads CASSLDRGGYEQYF. CDR3 bases: TGTGCCAGCAGTTTAGACAGGGGCGGCTACGAGCAGTACTTC.

Notes on this clone: The same CDR3 can be traced to other DNA sequences in this sample. The J gene is TRBJ1-2, the V gene TRBV28; no clear D gene. The CDR3 has 12 residues. V lost 2 bases to trimming and J lost 8 bases, with 9 bases between them. CDR1 and CDR2 from the germline V gene are MDHEN and SYDVKM. The CDR3 is CASSLKGYGYTF. The DNA of the CDR3 is TGTGCCAGCAGTTTAAAGGGTTACGGCTACACCTTC.

The CDR3 is CASSGSGQGYYGYTF. The CDR3 DNA reads as TGTGCCAGCAGCGGGAGCGGGCAGGGGTACTATGGCTACACCTTC. V and J are TRBV5-4 and TRBJ1-2; perhaps TRBD1 as D (6 bases). The ends were cut back, 4 bases at V and 3 bases at J, with 16 bases in the middle. The CDR3 is 15 residues long. The germline CDR1 and CDR2 sequences are SGHNT and YYREEE (reference sequence).

The chain is built from TRBV9 and TRBJ1-2; 8 positions agree with TRBD1. Germline V lookup: CDR1 SGDLS, CDR2 YYNGEE. The CDR3 covers 14 residues. The J segment lost 2 bases and the V segment lost 0 bases, leaving 0 bases of the junction unmatched. The CDR3 bases are TGTGCCAGCAGCGTAGGACAGGGGAACTATGGCTACACCTTC. It is translated as CASSVGQGNYGYTF.

This clone came up once. The gene calls are TRBV5-4 and TRBJ2-7; D call uncertain. Germline loops: CDR1 SGHNT, CDR2 YYREEE (reference sequence). V lost 0 bases and J 6 bases, leaving 7 bases between the germline ends. The CDR3 spans 12 residues. DNA of the CDR3: TGTGCCAGCAGCTTGGAGTCTGGCGAGCAGTACTTC. This encodes CASSLESGEQYF.

The chain links TRBV4-2 to TRBJ2-2, with D perhaps assigned TRBD1 or TRBD2 (6 bases each). This CDR3 is 17 amino acids long. Germline assignment: CDR1 LGHNA and CDR2 YNFKEQ. The V end lost 4 bases, the J end lost 6 bases, and 21 bases lay between the germline ends. The CDR3 is CASSPNGGRAGSGELFF. The CDR3 nucleotides read TGTGCCAGCAGCCCTAATGGGGGCAGGGCGGGATCCGGGGAGCTGTTTTTT.

The J gene is TRBJ2-5, the V gene TRBV7-9; D is unclear. V lost 1 base and J 1 base, leaving 13 bases between the germline ends. The CDR3 has 16 residues. Germline values: CDR1 SEHNR, CDR2 FQNEAQ (reference sequence). Here the CDR3 reads CASSLGQVAPQETQYF. The DNA of the CDR3 is TGTGCCAGCAGCTTAGGGCAGGTGGCCCCCCAAGAGACCCAGTACTTC. Variable domain in full (rest from reference TRBV7-9 and TRBJ2-5): DTGVSQNPRHKITKRGQNVTFRCDPISEHNRLYWYRQTLGQGPEFLTYFQNEAQLEKSRLLSDRFSAERPKGSFSTLEIQRTEQGDSAMYLCASSLGQVAPQETQYFGPGTRLLVL.

This chain uses TRBV27 with TRBJ2-1; 10 nucleotides line up with TRBD2. The V segment lost 4 bases and the J segment 13 bases; nucleotides outside the gene matches: 4. Germline V gene sequence: CDR1 MNHEY, CDR2 SMNVEV (reference sequence). The CDR3 loop spans 12 amino acids. This chain's CDR3 is CASSSSGSPQFF. CDR3 coding DNA: TGTGCCAGCAGTTCTAGCGGGAGCCCTCAGTTCTTC.

The J gene is TRBJ2-5, the V gene TRBV7-2; weak D call: TRBD1 (5 bases). Germline V gene sequence: CDR1 SGHTA, CDR2 FQGNSA. The CDR3 totals 14 residues. V gave up 5 bases and J gave up 4 bases, with 14 bases separating them. This CDR3 reads CASSPVGPRETQYF. The CDR3 DNA is TGTGCCAGCAGCCCCGTGGGGCCACGAGAGACCCAGTACTTC.

The rearrangement joins TRBV4-3 to TRBJ2-5; 7 bases map to TRBD1. CDR1 is LGHNA and CDR2 is YSLEER in the germline V gene. V shed 3 bases and J 2 bases; nucleotides not matched to a gene: 3. This CDR3 comprises 14 residues. DNA of the CDR3: TGCGCCAGCAGCCAGGGGACAGCACAAGAGACCCAGTACTTC. The encoded protein is CASSQGTAQETQYF.

The gene calls are TRBV7-8 and TRBJ2-7; TRBD1 aligns across 7 bases. The CDR3 extends over 15 amino acids. After removal of 5 bases from V and 2 bases from J, the junction contained 9 bases not matched to a gene. Per the germline V gene, CDR1 is SGHVS and CDR2 is FQNEAQ. The DNA of the CDR3 is TGTGCCAGCAGCCTTGGACGGGACAGAGCCTACGAGCAGTACTTC. The encoded protein is CASSLGRDRAYEQYF. The variable domain in full, with the rest retrieved from reference TRBV7-8 and TRBJ2-7, is GAGVSQSPRYKVAKRGQDVALRCDPISGHVSLFWYQQALGQGPEFLTYFQNEAQLDKSGLPSDRFFAERPEGSVSTLKIQRTQQEDSAVYLCASSLGRDRAYEQYFGPGTRLTVT.

The J gene is TRBJ2-1, the V gene TRBV30; 14 nucleotides align to TRBD2. The CDR3 sequence is 14 residues long. CDR1 is GTSNPN and CDR2 is SVGIG in the germline V gene (reference sequence). V was pared by 5 bases and J by 9 bases, with 6 bases of the junction left unmatched. Written as DNA, the CDR3 is TGTGCCTGGTCTCCGGGACTAGCGGGAGTTGAGCAGTTCTTC. It translates to CAWSPGLAGVEQFF.

This clone was counted between two and nine times. V and J are TRBV29-1 and TRBJ1-1; D remains ambiguous. The CDR3 extends over 10 amino acids. V lost 7 bases and J 7 bases, leaving 10 bases between the germline ends. Germline loops: CDR1 SQVTM, CDR2 ANQGSEA. The CDR3 nucleotides read TGCAGCGCTGGGTCAGATGAAGCTTTCTTT. It encodes CSAGSDEAFF.

This chain joins TRBV18 and TRBJ2-7, with 9 bases that match TRBD1. The V and J ends lost 5 bases and 2 bases, in that order; junction bases with no gene match: 1. Germline V lookup: CDR1 KGHSH, CDR2 LQKENI. This CDR3 comprises 13 residues. CDR3 coding DNA: TGTGCCAGCTCAGGGACAGGGACCTACGAGCAGTACTTC. The encoded protein is CASSGTGTYEQYF. The complete variable domain, with remaining parts taken from reference TRBV18 and TRBJ2-7, reads NAGVMQNPRHLVRRRGQEARLRCSPMKGHSHVYWYRQLPEEGLKFMVYLQKENIIDESGMPKERFSAEFPKEGPSILRIQQVVRGDSAAYFCASSGTGTYEQYFGPGTRLTVT.

For the CDR3, the DNA is TGCGCCAGCAGCTTGGGGACAGGGATCAGGCAGCCCCAGCATTTT. Encoded protein: CASSLGTGIRQPQHF. The rearrangement uses TRBV5-1 and TRBJ1-5; 8 positions agree with TRBD1. The CDR3 contains 15 residues. J gave up 7 bases and V 0 bases, and 6 bases lay outside the gene matches. Germline values: CDR1 SGHRS, CDR2 YFSETQ.

This clone was counted a few times. The chain combines TRBV12-3 or TRBV12-4 with TRBJ2-3; D is perhaps TRBD1 (6 bases). This CDR3 comprises 12 residues. Between the trimmed V and J ends, which lost 4 bases and 7 bases, there was a span of 9 bases. CDR3 amino acids: CASSYDRYTQYF. CDR3 sequence (DNA): TGTGCCAGCAGTTATGACAGGTATACGCAGTATTTT.

This sequence joins TRBV7-2 and TRBJ2-5; 10 bases match TRBD2. The CDR3 is made up of 17 amino acids. Germline V CDR1 and CDR2: SGHTA, FQGNSA. With 5 bases clipped from V and 3 bases from J, the junction kept 12 bases outside the gene matches. The CDR3 sequence: CASSPRRAGGPKETQYF. The CDR3 nucleotides are TGTGCCAGCAGCCCCCGGAGAGCGGGAGGGCCTAAAGAGACCCAGTACTTC.

The chain uses TRBV7-6 and TRBJ2-5; no clear D. The germline V and J ends were trimmed by 1 base and 2 bases, with 11 bases remaining between them. Germline V gene lookup returns CDR1 SGHVS and CDR2 FNYEAQ. The CDR3 sequence is 15 residues long. The chain's CDR3 is CASSLGTPFQETQYF. The CDR3 nucleotides are TGTGCCAGCAGCTTAGGGACGCCATTTCAAGAGACCCAGTACTTC.

The V call is TRBV18, the J call TRBJ1-4, with 9 nucleotides matching TRBD1. The junction had 6 bases not matched to a gene; V was cut back by 4 bases and J by 6 bases. Germline V gene lookup returns CDR1 KGHSH and CDR2 LQKENI. There are 15 residues in the CDR3. This chain's CDR3 is CASSRPGTGHEKLFF. The CDR3 DNA is TGTGCCAGCTCACGCCCCGGGACAGGGCATGAAAAACTGTTTTTT.

The chain carries TRBV7-2 and TRBJ1-6; 9 nucleotides agree with TRBD1. Unmatched junction bases numbered 10, after V lost 1 base and J lost 3 bases. The CDR3 has 19 amino acids. Germline V gene sequence: CDR1 SGHTA, CDR2 FQGNSA. The CDR3 loop reads CASSLGPGQGIHYNSPLHF. The CDR3 DNA follows: TGTGCCAGCAGCTTAGGCCCGGGACAGGGCATACACTATAATTCACCCCTCCACTTT.

The chain recombines TRBV28 with TRBJ1-2; D ambiguous. The CDR3 is 13 residues long. V lost 5 bases, J lost 7 bases, and 14 bases lay in between. Germline assignment: CDR1 MDHEN and CDR2 SYDVKM. CDR3 region: CASSRTYLSGYTF. CDR3 DNA: TGTGCCAGCAGTCGAACATACCTCTCTGGCTACACCTTC.